This T cell receptor (beta chain) was sequenced during a study of blood T cell repertoires in COVID-19. Study at large: COVID-19 samples collected from the United States, Italy and Spain covered acute and convalescent phases. From T cells, B-cell-depleted T cells, or PBMCs came the material, which was cDNA or gDNA.

This CDR3 region has 13 residues. The ends were cut back, 6 bases at V and 0 bases at J, with 7 bases in the middle. Germline V CDR1 and CDR2: KGHSH, LQKENI. Original methodology: Amplifying reference gene primers gave estimates of nucleated cell counts. TCRdb's table, derived via immunoSEQ multiplex PCR, lists solely in-frame clones and lacks some. That table supplies the V and J calls and clone size; D and trimming were determined from the DNA. The data hold just over 650,000 clones, with approximately 90% observed a single time. The specimen sequenced was peripheral blood. This chain connects TRBV18 to TRBJ2-3; no reliable D call. The receptor was derived from a woman between 18 and 30 years old with acute or convalescent COVID-19. The CDR3 protein is CASSLLSTDTQYF. The CDR3 DNA reads TGTGCCAGCTCCCTACTCAGCACAGATACGCAGTATTTT.